These T cell receptor beta chains were read from a single sample in a study of blood T cell repertoires in COVID-19. Only in-frame clones appear in the TCRdb table, and some are missing; sequencing was by immunoSEQ multiplex PCR. Of around 260,000 clones detected, 89% appear once; the ten largest clones hold less than 0.95%. The sequenced sample consisted of peripheral blood. All receptors come from a woman between 35 and 50 years old who had recovered from COVID-19. Each CDR3 is given with its conserved first and last residue. A D gene is named only where the DNA matches it firmly. Clone sizes are given selectively: once, few, many, or a class where the clone is expanded.

>.|.|TRBV24-1|TRBJ2-3
CATSEFSGSTDTQYF
TGTGCCACCAGTGAGTTCAGCGGGAGCACAGATACGCAGTATTTT
>.|.|TRBV4-1|TRBJ2-3
CASSQAGTPLWSASTDTQYF
TGCGCCAGCAGCCAGGCCGGGACACCCCTGTGGTCAGCTAGCACAGATACGCAGTATTTT
>few|.|TRBV7-2|TRBJ2-5
CASSPRGASAGGTQYF
TGTGCCAGCAGCCCCCGGGGGGCTAGCGCTGGGGGGACCCAGTACTTC
>once|.|TRBV24-1|TRBJ2-2
CATSDWGISTGELFF
TGTGCCACCAGTGATTGGGGCATATCCACCGGGGAGCTGTTTTTT
>.|.|TRBV4-2|TRBJ2-3
CASSQDSTGTDTQYF
TGTGCCAGCAGCCAAGATTCCACAGGCACAGATACGCAGTATTTT
>.|.|TRBV12-3/TRBV12-4|TRBJ2-2
CASSSAGELFF
TGTGCCAGCAGTTCAGCCGGGGAGCTGTTTTTT
>.|TRBD1|TRBV30|TRBJ2-5
CAWSESGTGRREETQYF
TGTGCCTGGAGCGAATCCGGGACAGGGCGGAGGGAAGAGACCCAGTACTTC
>.|TRBD2|TRBV10-3|TRBJ2-3
CAISVSAGEADTQYF
TGTGCCATCAGTGTGTCGGCGGGAGAGGCGGATACGCAGTATTTT
>.|TRBD2|TRBV27|TRBJ2-1
CASSFSPGGWFF
TGTGCCAGCAGTTTCTCGCCGGGGGGGTGGTTCTTC
>.|.|TRBV27|TRBJ1-6
CASSEAGRNSPLHF
TGTGCCAGCAGTGAGGCAGGGCGTAATTCACCCCTCCACTTT
>.|TRBD1|TRBV15|TRBJ2-5
CATTGDRGAETQYF
TGTGCCACCACAGGGGACAGGGGGGCAGAGACCCAGTACTTC
>.|TRBD1|TRBV5-4|TRBJ1-5
CASSARGRDRGMEPQHF
TGTGCCAGCAGCGCCCGCGGAAGGGACAGGGGTATGGAGCCCCAGCATTTT
>once|TRBD1|TRBV5-1|TRBJ2-1
CASMSTQGETYNEQFF
TGCGCCAGCATGTCGACACAGGGGGAAACCTACAATGAGCAGTTCTTC
>.|TRBD1|TRBV19|TRBJ2-7
CASSISRDSYEQYF
TGTGCCAGTAGTATATCCAGGGACAGCTACGAGCAGTACTTC
>once|.|TRBV11-2|TRBJ2-7
CASSLEGQPNYEQYF
TGTGCCAGCAGCTTAGAGGGACAACCCAACTACGAGCAGTACTTC
>.|TRBD1|TRBV14|TRBJ2-1
CASSHPGTDIYNEQFF
TGTGCCAGCAGCCATCCCGGGACAGACATTTACAATGAGCAGTTCTTC